This T cell receptor (beta chain) was documented in a study of T cells after yellow fever vaccination. Study-level results: Detected again after the booster were most primary-vaccination clones, at 96% CD4 and about 90% CD8. Though weaker, the secondary response peaked faster, on day 5 versus 15.

In this sample, this clonotype turned up many times. Its antigen is not known. V was shortened by 0 bases and J by 4 bases, with 4 bases between the two germline ends. CDR1 and CDR2 from the germline V gene are SGDLS and YYNGEE. This CDR3 has 13 residues. Template-switching 5'RACE yielded the TCR cDNA; a universal primer site and UMIs were added in the process. Each CDR3 protein gets one entry after TCRdb re-called the 5' RACE reads with MiXCR. The sample shows 300,000 to 400,000 distinct CDR3 sequences, approximately 3.9% of them seen only once. Sequenced material: PBMCs, taken 5 days after the yellow fever booster vaccination. The chain joins TRBV9 to TRBJ2-2; D unresolved. The origin of this receptor is a man in his late teens or twenties who received the YFV17D yellow fever vaccine. The CDR3 sequence: CASSVAVTGELFF. The CDR3, as DNA: TGTGCCAGCAGCGTAGCGGTCACCGGGGAGCTGTTTTTT. Drawing the rest from reference TRBV9 and TRBJ2-2, the complete variable domain is DSGVTQTPKHLITATGQRVTLRCSPRSGDLSVYWYQQSLDQGLQFLIQYYNGEERAKGNILERFSAQQFPDLHSELNLSSLELGDSALYFCASSVAVTGELFFGEGSRLTVL.